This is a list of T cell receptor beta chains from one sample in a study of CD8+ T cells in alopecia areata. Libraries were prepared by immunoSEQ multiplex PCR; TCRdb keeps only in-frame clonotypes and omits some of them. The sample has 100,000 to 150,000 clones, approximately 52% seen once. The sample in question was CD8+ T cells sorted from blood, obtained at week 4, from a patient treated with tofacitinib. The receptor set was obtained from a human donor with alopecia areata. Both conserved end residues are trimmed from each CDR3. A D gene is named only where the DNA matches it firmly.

cdr3_aa: SVDGQGTSYEQY
d_call: TRBD1
j_call: TRBJ2-7
v_call: TRBV29-1

cdr3_aa: ASSFSNEQF
d_call: -
j_call: TRBJ2-1
v_call: TRBV5-1

cdr3_aa: ASSLPRDSDEKLF
d_call: TRBD1
j_call: TRBJ1-4
v_call: TRBV5-1

cdr3_aa: ASNEKNIQY
d_call: -
j_call: TRBJ2-4
v_call: TRBV2

cdr3_aa: ASSLTGNYGYT
d_call: -
j_call: TRBJ1-2
v_call: TRBV27

cdr3_aa: ASSQPGLAAINTGELF
d_call: TRBD2
j_call: TRBJ2-2
v_call: TRBV4-3

cdr3_aa: ASSANPMARDMNTEAF
d_call: -
j_call: TRBJ1-1
v_call: TRBV9

cdr3_aa: ASSIDGYYGYT
d_call: -
j_call: TRBJ1-2
v_call: TRBV7-6

cdr3_aa: SVHDRDREETQY
d_call: TRBD1
j_call: TRBJ2-5
v_call: TRBV29-1

cdr3_aa: ASSSYSGGIPPETQY
d_call: TRBD1
j_call: TRBJ2-5
v_call: TRBV27

cdr3_aa: ASSSQGAGETQY
d_call: TRBD1
j_call: TRBJ2-5
v_call: TRBV5-6

cdr3_aa: SAGPLGRDGYT
d_call: -
j_call: TRBJ1-2
v_call: TRBV29-1

cdr3_aa: AWEEDQETQY
d_call: -
j_call: TRBJ2-5
v_call: TRBV30

cdr3_aa: SVDFFGGLNTEAF
d_call: -
j_call: TRBJ1-1
v_call: TRBV29-1

cdr3_aa: ASSLTGTGQAAF
d_call: TRBD1
j_call: TRBJ1-1
v_call: TRBV7-9

cdr3_aa: AWSVWRNLQETQY
d_call: -
j_call: TRBJ2-5
v_call: TRBV30

cdr3_aa: AWSVFLAQF
d_call: -
j_call: TRBJ2-1
v_call: TRBV30

cdr3_aa: AWSAILELTPLH
d_call: -
j_call: TRBJ1-6
v_call: TRBV30

cdr3_aa: SVVEGRDGYT
d_call: -
j_call: TRBJ1-2
v_call: TRBV29-1

cdr3_aa: ASTLLASSYEQY
d_call: -
j_call: TRBJ2-7
v_call: TRBV5-6

cdr3_aa: SVAGTVGPYNEQF
d_call: -
j_call: TRBJ2-1
v_call: TRBV29-1

cdr3_aa: ASSFPYRGSYEQY
d_call: TRBD1
j_call: TRBJ2-7
v_call: TRBV28

cdr3_aa: ASATNPGLMTDTQY
d_call: -
j_call: TRBJ2-3
v_call: TRBV7-8

cdr3_aa: ASSLKYYNEQF
d_call: -
j_call: TRBJ2-1
v_call: TRBV27

cdr3_aa: ASSWQVGGTPTEAF
d_call: -
j_call: TRBJ1-1
v_call: TRBV7-9

cdr3_aa: SADSLGKNEQY
d_call: -
j_call: TRBJ2-7
v_call: TRBV29-1

cdr3_aa: ASSSASNTEAF
d_call: -
j_call: TRBJ1-1
v_call: TRBV9

cdr3_aa: AWSDLQGDQPQH
d_call: TRBD1
j_call: TRBJ1-5
v_call: TRBV30

cdr3_aa: ATATTGPPHEQY
d_call: TRBD1
j_call: TRBJ2-7
v_call: TRBV15

cdr3_aa: ASSYRTPQETQY
d_call: -
j_call: TRBJ2-5
v_call: TRBV6-5

cdr3_aa: SVEGLGDEQY
d_call: -
j_call: TRBJ2-7
v_call: TRBV29-1

cdr3_aa: AWRYEAGELF
d_call: -
j_call: TRBJ2-2
v_call: TRBV30

cdr3_aa: SVEEWGKADTQY
d_call: -
j_call: TRBJ2-3
v_call: TRBV29-1

cdr3_aa: SVEEGSWGTDTQY
d_call: -
j_call: TRBJ2-3
v_call: TRBV29-1

cdr3_aa: SVEDPLGTTSTDTQY
d_call: -
j_call: TRBJ2-3
v_call: TRBV29-1

cdr3_aa: ACNMVNTEAF
d_call: -
j_call: TRBJ1-1
v_call: TRBV30

cdr3_aa: ASSLALAIFSPEAF
d_call: -
j_call: TRBJ1-1
v_call: TRBV7-9